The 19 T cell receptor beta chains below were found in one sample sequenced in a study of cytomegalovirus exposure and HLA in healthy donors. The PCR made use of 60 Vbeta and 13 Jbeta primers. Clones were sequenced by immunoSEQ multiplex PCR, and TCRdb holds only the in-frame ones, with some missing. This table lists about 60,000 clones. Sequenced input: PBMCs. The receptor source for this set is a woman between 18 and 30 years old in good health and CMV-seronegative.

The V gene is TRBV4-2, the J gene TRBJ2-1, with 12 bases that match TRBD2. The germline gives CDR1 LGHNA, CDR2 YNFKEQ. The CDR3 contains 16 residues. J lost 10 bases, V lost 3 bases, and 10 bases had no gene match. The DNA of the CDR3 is TGTGCCAGCAGCCACCTACTAGCGGGGGGAGAATCGGAGCAGTTCTTC. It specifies CASSHLLAGGESEQFF.

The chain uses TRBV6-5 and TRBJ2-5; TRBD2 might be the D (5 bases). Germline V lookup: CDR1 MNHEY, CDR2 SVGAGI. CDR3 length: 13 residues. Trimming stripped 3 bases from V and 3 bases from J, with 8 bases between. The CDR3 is CASSYTGEETQYF. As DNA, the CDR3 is TGTGCCAGCAGTTATACCGGGGAAGAGACCCAGTACTTC.

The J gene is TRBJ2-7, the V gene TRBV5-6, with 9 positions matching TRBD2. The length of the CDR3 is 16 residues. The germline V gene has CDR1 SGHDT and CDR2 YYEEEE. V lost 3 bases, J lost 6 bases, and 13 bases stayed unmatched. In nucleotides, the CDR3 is TGTGCCAGCAGCTACAAGACCGGGACTAGCTTGTTCGAGCAGTACTTC. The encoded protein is CASSYKTGTSLFEQYF.

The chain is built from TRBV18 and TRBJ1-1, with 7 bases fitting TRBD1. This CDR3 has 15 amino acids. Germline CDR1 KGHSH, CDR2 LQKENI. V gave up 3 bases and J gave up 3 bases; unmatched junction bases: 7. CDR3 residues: CASSPNDRADTEAFF. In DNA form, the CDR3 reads TGTGCCAGCTCACCGAATGACAGGGCCGACACTGAAGCTTTCTTT.

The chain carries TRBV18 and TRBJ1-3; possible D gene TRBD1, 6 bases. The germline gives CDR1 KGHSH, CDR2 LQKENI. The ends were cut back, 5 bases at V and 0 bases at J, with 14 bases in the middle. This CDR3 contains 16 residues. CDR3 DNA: TGTGCCAGCTCATCCCGGGACAAGGCCTCTGGAAACACCATATATTTT. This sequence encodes CASSSRDKASGNTIYF.

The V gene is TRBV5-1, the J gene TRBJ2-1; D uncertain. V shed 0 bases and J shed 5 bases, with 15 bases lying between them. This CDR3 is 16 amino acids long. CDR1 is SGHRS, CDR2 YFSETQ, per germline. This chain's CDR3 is CASSLGPQTSDNEQFF. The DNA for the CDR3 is TGCGCCAGCAGCTTGGGGCCACAAACATCCGACAATGAGCAGTTCTTC. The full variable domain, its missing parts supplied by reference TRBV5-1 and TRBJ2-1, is KAGVTQTPRYLIKTRGQQVTLSCSPISGHRSVSWYQQTPGQGLQFLFEYFSETQRNKGNFPGRFSGRQFSNSRSEMNVSTLELGDSALYLCASSLGPQTSDNEQFFGPGTRLTVL.

CDR3 sequence (DNA): TGTGCCAGCAGTGAAGGGGCAGGGTACGAAAAACTGTTTTTT. It encodes CASSEGAGYEKLFF. This sequence joins TRBV6-1 and TRBJ1-4, with a possible D match to TRBD1 (5 bases). Trimming cost V 1 base and J 8 bases, with 11 bases left between them. The CDR3 contains 14 residues. Looked up from germline, CDR1 is MNHNS and CDR2 is SASEGT.

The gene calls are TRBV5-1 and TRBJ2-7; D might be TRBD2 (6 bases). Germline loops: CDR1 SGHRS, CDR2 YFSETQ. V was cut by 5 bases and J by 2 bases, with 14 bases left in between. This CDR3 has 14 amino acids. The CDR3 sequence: CASSSSVGTYEQYF. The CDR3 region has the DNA TGCGCCAGCAGTTCTAGCGTGGGAACCTACGAGCAGTACTTC.

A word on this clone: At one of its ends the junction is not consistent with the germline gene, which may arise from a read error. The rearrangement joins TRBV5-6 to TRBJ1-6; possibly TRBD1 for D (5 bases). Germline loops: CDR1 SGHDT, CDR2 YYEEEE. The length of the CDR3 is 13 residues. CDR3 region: CASGDGHNSPLHF. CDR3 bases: TGTGCCAGCGGAGACGGACATAATTCACCCCTACACTTT. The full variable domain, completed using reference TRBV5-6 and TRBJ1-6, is DAGVTQSPTHLIKTRGQQVTLRCSPKSGHDTVSWYQQALGQGPQFIFQYYEEEERQRGNFPDRFSGHQFPNYSSELNVNALLLGDSALYLCASGDGHNSPLHFGNGTRLTVT.

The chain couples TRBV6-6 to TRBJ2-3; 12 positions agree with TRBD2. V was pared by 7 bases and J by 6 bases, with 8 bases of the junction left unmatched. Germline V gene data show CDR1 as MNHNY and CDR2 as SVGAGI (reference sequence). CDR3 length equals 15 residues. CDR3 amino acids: CASTPSGTSGDTQYF. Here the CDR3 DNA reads TGTGCCAGCACTCCTTCCGGGACTAGCGGGGATACGCAGTATTTT.

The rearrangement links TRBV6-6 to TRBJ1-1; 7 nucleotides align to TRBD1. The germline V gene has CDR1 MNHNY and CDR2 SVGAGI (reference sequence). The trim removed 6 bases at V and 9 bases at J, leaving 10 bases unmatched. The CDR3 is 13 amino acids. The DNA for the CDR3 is TGTGCCAGCAGCAGGGGGGCAGGCGTACAAGCTTTCTTT. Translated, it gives CASSRGAGVQAFF.

DNA for the CDR3: TGCGCCAGCAGCTATGGGAGCGTGGGCAGGCCAGATGAGCAGTTCTTC. This gives the protein CASSYGSVGRPDEQFF. J is TRBJ2-1 and V is TRBV5-1; D is possibly TRBD2 (5 bases). Looked up from germline, CDR1 is SGHRS and CDR2 is YFSETQ. This CDR3 has 16 amino acids. V shed 3 bases and J shed 8 bases, with 21 bases lying between them.

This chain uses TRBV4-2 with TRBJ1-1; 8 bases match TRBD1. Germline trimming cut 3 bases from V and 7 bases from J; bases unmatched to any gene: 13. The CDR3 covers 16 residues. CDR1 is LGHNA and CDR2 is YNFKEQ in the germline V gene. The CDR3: CASSHVPSQGAGEAFF. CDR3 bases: TGTGCCAGCAGCCATGTCCCCAGTCAGGGGGCGGGTGAAGCTTTCTTT.

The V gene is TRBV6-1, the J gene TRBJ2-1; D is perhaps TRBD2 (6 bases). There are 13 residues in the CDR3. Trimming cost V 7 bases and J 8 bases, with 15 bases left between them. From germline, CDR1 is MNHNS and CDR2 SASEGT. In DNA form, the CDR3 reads TGTGCCAGCAAGGCGGGAAGCATGTATGAGCAGTTCTTC. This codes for CASKAGSMYEQFF.

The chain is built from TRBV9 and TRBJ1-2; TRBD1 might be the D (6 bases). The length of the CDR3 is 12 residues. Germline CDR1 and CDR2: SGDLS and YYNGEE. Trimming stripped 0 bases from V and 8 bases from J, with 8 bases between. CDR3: CASSVGGTGYTF. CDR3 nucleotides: TGTGCCAGCAGCGTAGGGGGGACAGGCTACACCTTC.

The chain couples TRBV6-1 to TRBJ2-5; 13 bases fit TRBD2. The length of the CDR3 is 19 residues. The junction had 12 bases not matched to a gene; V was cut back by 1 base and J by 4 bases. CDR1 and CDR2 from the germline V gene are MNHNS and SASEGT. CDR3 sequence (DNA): TGTGCCAGCAGTGAAGGGACTAGCGGGAGTATGGGATTTGGAGAGACCCAGTACTTC. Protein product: CASSEGTSGSMGFGETQYF.

The CDR3 region is CSGVRDMNTEAFF. The CDR3 region has the DNA TGCAGCGGCGTCCGGGACATGAACACTGAAGCTTTCTTT. J is TRBJ1-1 and V is TRBV29-1, with D tentatively TRBD1 (6 bases). Germline assignment: CDR1 SQVTM and CDR2 ANQGSEA. The CDR3 is 13 residues long. The V and J ends lost 7 bases and 0 bases respectively, with 12 bases between them.

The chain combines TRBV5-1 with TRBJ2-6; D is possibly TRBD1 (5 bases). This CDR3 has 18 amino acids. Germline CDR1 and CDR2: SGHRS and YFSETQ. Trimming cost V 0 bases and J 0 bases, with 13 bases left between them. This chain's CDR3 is CASSLGAGSRSGANVLTF. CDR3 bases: TGCGCCAGCAGCTTGGGTGCAGGGTCACGCTCTGGGGCCAACGTCCTGACTTTC. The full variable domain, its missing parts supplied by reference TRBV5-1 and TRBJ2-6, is KAGVTQTPRYLIKTRGQQVTLSCSPISGHRSVSWYQQTPGQGLQFLFEYFSETQRNKGNFPGRFSGRQFSNSRSEMNVSTLELGDSALYLCASSLGAGSRSGANVLTFGAGSRLTVL.

In nucleotides, the CDR3 is TGCGCCAGCAGGGGGCCCGGGTCTTATAATTCACCCCTCCACTTT. It yields the protein CASRGPGSYNSPLHF. V gene TRBV10-2 combines with J gene TRBJ1-6, with a tentative D call TRBD1 (5 bases). Trimming removed 6 bases from V and 4 bases from J, with 13 bases in between. This CDR3 spans 15 amino acids. The germline V gene encodes CDR1 WSHSY and CDR2 SAAADI.